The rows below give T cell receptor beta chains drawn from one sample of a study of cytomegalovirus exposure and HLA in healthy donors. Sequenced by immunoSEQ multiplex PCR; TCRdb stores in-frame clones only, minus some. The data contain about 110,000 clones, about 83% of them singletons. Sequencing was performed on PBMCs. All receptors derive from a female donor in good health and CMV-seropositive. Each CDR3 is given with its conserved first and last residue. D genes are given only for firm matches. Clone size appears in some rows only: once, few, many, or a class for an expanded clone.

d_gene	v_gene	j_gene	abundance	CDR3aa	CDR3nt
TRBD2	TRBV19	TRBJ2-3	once	CASSLLAGGSTDTQYF	TGTGCCAGTAGTCTACTAGCGGGGGGGTCCACAGATACGCAGTATTTT
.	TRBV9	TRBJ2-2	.	CASSEGQLGELFF	TGTGCCAGCAGCGAGGGACAACTAGGGGAGCTGTTTTTT
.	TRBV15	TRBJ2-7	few	CATSRPNFGGSYEQYF	TGTGCCACCAGCAGGCCCAATTTCGGGGGCTCCTACGAGCAGTACTTC
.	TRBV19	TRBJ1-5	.	CASSIGQTNQPQHF	TGTGCCAGTAGTATAGGACAGACTAATCAGCCCCAGCATTTT
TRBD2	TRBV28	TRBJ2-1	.	CASSSKEAGLRYEQFF	TGTGCCAGCAGTTCGAAAGAAGCGGGGCTCCGGTATGAGCAGTTCTTC
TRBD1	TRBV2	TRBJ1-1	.	CASRGQGKGSEAFF	TGTGCCAGCAGGGGACAGGGAAAGGGAAGTGAAGCTTTCTTT
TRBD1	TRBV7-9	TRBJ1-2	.	CASSPRTGANYGYTF	TGTGCCAGCAGCCCAAGGACAGGGGCCAACTATGGCTACACCTTC
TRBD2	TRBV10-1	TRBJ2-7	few	CASSGLAPYEQYF	TGCGCCAGTTCGGGACTAGCACCCTACGAGCAGTACTTC
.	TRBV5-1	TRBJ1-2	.	CASSLDVAGGYTF	TGCGCCAGCAGCTTGGACGTAGCCGGTGGCTACACCTTC
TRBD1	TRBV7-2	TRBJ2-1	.	CASSPDRGNYEQFF	TGTGCCAGCAGCCCGGACAGGGGTAACTATGAGCAGTTCTTC
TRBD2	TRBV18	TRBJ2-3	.	CASSPLLEREVRDTQYF	TGTGCCAGCTCACCACTTTTGGAGCGGGAGGTTCGTGATACGCAGTATTTT
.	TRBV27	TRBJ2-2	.	CASRERRTNTGELFF	TGTGCCAGCCGGGAGCGGCGGACGAACACCGGGGAGCTGTTTTTT
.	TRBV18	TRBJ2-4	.	CASSPDSLAKNIQYF	TGTGCCAGCTCACCAGATAGCCTCGCCAAAAACATTCAGTACTTC
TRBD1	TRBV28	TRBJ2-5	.	CASSQDREETQYF	TGTGCCAGCAGCCAAGACAGGGAAGAGACCCAGTACTTC
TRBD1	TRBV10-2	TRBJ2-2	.	CASRETGTGELFF	TGCGCCAGCAGAGAGACAGGGACCGGGGAGCTGTTTTTT
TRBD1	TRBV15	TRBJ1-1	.	CATSRDPTGVAEAFF	TGTGCCACCAGCAGAGATCCGACAGGGGTGGCTGAAGCTTTCTTT
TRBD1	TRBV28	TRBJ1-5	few	CASRPQGAESQPQHF	TGTGCCAGCAGGCCACAGGGGGCGGAGAGTCAGCCCCAGCATTTT
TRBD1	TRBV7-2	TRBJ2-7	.	CASSLQTGSNYEQYF	TGTGCCAGCAGCTTACAGACAGGGTCCAACTACGAGCAGTACTTC
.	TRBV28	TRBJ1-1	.	CASRSYAAGNTEAFF	TGTGCCAGCAGATCTTATGCCGCCGGGAACACTGAAGCTTTCTTT
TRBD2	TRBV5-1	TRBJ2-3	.	CASSIDTSGGTDTQYF	TGCGCCAGCAGCATCGATACTAGCGGGGGCACAGATACGCAGTATTTT
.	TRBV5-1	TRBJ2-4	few	CASSLAVGTTKNIQYF	TGCGCCAGCAGCTTGGCCGTCGGGACAACTAAAAACATTCAGTACTTC
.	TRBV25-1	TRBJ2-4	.	CASSVGVAKNIQYF	TGTGCCAGCAGTGTGGGAGTGGCCAAAAACATTCAGTACTTC
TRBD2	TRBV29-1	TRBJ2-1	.	CSVEVLAGVLSEQFF	TGCAGCGTTGAAGTTCTAGCGGGAGTACTTAGTGAGCAGTTCTTC
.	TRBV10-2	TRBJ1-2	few	CASGNTNYGYTF	TGCGCCTCAGGGAACACTAACTATGGCTACACCTTC
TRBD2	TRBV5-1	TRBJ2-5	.	CASSRPGLAGGKQETQYF	TGCGCCAGCAGCCGCCCCGGACTAGCGGGGGGGAAACAAGAGACCCAGTACTTC
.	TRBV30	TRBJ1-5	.	CAWADSPNQPQHF	TGTGCCTGGGCCGACAGTCCTAATCAGCCCCAGCATTTT
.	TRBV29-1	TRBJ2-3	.	CSVEGTRASTDTQYF	TGCAGCGTTGAAGGTACGCGGGCTAGCACAGATACGCAGTATTTT
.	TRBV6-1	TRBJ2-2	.	CASSEGVVSGGLFF	TGTGCCAGCAGTGAAGGCGTAGTCTCCGGGGGGCTGTTTTTT
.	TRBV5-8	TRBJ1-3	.	CASRPQGSGNTIYF	TGTGCCAGCAGGCCACAGGGCTCTGGAAACACCATATATTTT
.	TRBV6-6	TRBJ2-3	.	CASGTGLLADTQYF	TGTGCCAGCGGTACAGGGTTGCTGGCAGATACGCAGTATTTT
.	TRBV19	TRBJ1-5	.	CASSIEGQTRNQPQHF	TGTGCCAGTAGTATTGAGGGACAAACACGGAATCAGCCCCAGCATTTT
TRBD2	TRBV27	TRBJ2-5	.	CASSLLLAGGGETQYF	TGTGCCAGCAGTTTATTACTAGCGGGAGGCGGGGAGACCCAGTACTTC
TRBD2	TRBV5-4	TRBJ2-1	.	CASSPGLAGGPYNEQFF	TGTGCCAGCAGTCCGGGACTAGCGGGGGGGCCCTACAATGAGCAGTTCTTC
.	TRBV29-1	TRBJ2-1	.	CSDRQALNEQFF	TGCAGCGATAGACAGGCTTTGAATGAGCAGTTCTTC
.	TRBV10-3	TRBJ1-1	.	CAISEVGSARTTEAFF	TGTGCCATCAGTGAAGTCGGTAGCGCACGGACCACTGAAGCTTTCTTT
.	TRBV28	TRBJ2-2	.	CASKQGGTGELFF	TGTGCCAGCAAGCAGGGGGGCACCGGGGAGCTGTTTTTT
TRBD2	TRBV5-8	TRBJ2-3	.	CASSLVEREGPDTQYF	TGTGCCAGCAGCTTGGTGGAGCGGGAGGGCCCAGATACGCAGTATTTT
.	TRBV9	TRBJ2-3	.	CASSAGHLGADTQYF	TGTGCCAGCAGCGCCGGGCATTTAGGGGCAGATACGCAGTATTTT
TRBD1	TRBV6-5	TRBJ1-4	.	CASKNDRGDNEKLFF	TGTGCCAGCAAGAACGACAGGGGGGATAATGAAAAACTGTTTTTT
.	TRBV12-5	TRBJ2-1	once	CASGLTRGTETYNEQFF	TGTGCTAGTGGACTCACCCGCGGGACAGAAACCTACAATGAGCAGTTCTTC
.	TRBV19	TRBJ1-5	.	CASDRGLDMNQPQHF	TGTGCCAGTGACCGGGGTTTAGATATGAACCAGCCCCAGCATTTT
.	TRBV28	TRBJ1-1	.	CASSFGGYMNTEAFF	TGTGCCAGCAGTTTCGGAGGATACATGAACACTGAAGCTTTCTTT
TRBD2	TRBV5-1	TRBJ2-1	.	CASRSITSASYNEQFF	TGCGCCAGCAGATCCATCACTAGCGCCTCCTACAATGAGCAGTTCTTC
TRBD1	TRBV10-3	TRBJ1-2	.	CAISEEGADGYTF	TGTGCCATCAGTGAAGAGGGGGCGGATGGCTACACCTTC
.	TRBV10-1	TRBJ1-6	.	CASTRQDNSPLHF	TGCGCCAGCACCAGACAGGACAATTCACCCCTCCACTTT
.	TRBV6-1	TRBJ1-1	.	CASSDGRGGLNTEAFF	TGTGCCAGCAGTGACGGCAGGGGCGGGCTAAACACTGAAGCTTTCTTT